This passage covers 24 T cell receptor beta chains from one sample sequenced in a study of T cell responses to AZD1222 COVID-19 vaccine. Here immunoSEQ multiplex PCR was the method, and the copy in TCRdb shows in-frame clones only, minus some. The table shows fewer than 150,000 clones, with about 90% occurring only once. The sample was peripheral blood, taken 28 days after the second AZD1222 dose. These receptors were collected from an adult who received the AZD1222 COVID-19 vaccine.

The genes are TRBV5-1 and TRBJ2-1; either TRBD1 or TRBD2 may fit D (6 bases each). Germline-derived CDR1 and CDR2 are SGHRS and YFSETQ. The CDR3 spans 14 residues. Trimming cost V 0 bases and J 10 bases, with 14 bases left between them. Written as DNA, the CDR3 is TGCGCCAGCAGCTTGGTTGCCCTCGGGGGCGAGCAGTTCTTC. As protein: CASSLVALGGEQFF. The complete variable domain, with remaining parts taken from reference TRBV5-1 and TRBJ2-1, reads KAGVTQTPRYLIKTRGQQVTLSCSPISGHRSVSWYQQTPGQGLQFLFEYFSETQRNKGNFPGRFSGRQFSNSRSEMNVSTLELGDSALYLCASSLVALGGEQFFGPGTRLTVL.

The gene calls are TRBV27 and TRBJ1-5; weak D call: TRBD1 (6 bases). From germline, CDR1 is MNHEY and CDR2 SMNVEV (reference sequence). The CDR3 totals 15 residues. Trimming left V 6 bases short and J 0 bases short, with 12 bases between. The CDR3 region is CASRMTGYSNQPQHF. The CDR3, as DNA: TGTGCCAGCAGAATGACAGGATATAGCAATCAGCCCCAGCATTTT.

The table lists this clone with a count of one. The chain has TRBV5-1 and TRBJ2-1; a possible D gene is TRBD2 (7 bases). V lost 5 bases, J lost 7 bases, and 19 bases lay in between. CDR1 SGHRS and CDR2 YFSETQ come from the germline V gene. This CDR3 contains 15 residues. The CDR3 loop reads CASSSEGGKWNEQFF. CDR3 bases: TGCGCCAGCAGTTCAGAGGGGGGGAAATGGAATGAGCAGTTCTTC.

The chain employs TRBV11-1 and TRBJ2-7; 7 nucleotides agree with TRBD2. The CDR3 is made up of 17 amino acids. The V segment lost 0 bases and the J segment 0 bases; nucleotides outside the gene matches: 8. Germline V gives CDR1 SGHAT, CDR2 FQDESV (reference sequence). CDR3 nucleotides: TGTGCCAGCAGCTTAGCCTTAGGTCGCGGGAGCTCCTACGAGCAGTACTTC. Encoded protein: CASSLALGRGSSYEQYF. Drawing the rest from reference TRBV11-1 and TRBJ2-7, the complete variable domain is EAEVAQSPRYKITEKSQAVAFWCDPISGHATLYWYRQILGQGPELLVQFQDESVVDDSQLPKDRFSAERLKGVDSTLKIQPAELGDSAMYLCASSLALGRGSSYEQYFGPGTRLTVT.

This sequence joins TRBV7-2 and TRBJ2-3; 9 nucleotides line up with TRBD2. The CDR3 contains 16 residues. Germline trimming cut 4 bases from V and 0 bases from J; bases unmatched to any gene: 5. The germline CDR1 and CDR2 sequences are SGHTA and FQGNSA. The DNA of the CDR3 is TGTGCCAGCAGCTCGACTAGCGGAGCTAGCACAGATACGCAGTATTTT. Residues: CASSSTSGASTDTQYF.

The chain links TRBV11-3 to TRBJ2-3; D might be TRBD2 (6 bases). Looked up from germline, CDR1 is SGHNT and CDR2 is YENEEA. The CDR3 contains 14 residues. The V and J ends lost 3 bases and 2 bases respectively, with 9 bases between them. Here the CDR3 DNA reads TGTGCCAGCAGCTTCGCGGGGAACACAGATACGCAGTATTTT. Protein product: CASSFAGNTDTQYF.

The J gene is TRBJ2-4, the V gene TRBV19; 8 positions agree with TRBD1. The CDR3 sequence is 17 residues long. Per germline, CDR1 LNHDA and CDR2 SQIVND (reference sequence). The J segment lost 1 base and the V segment lost 0 bases, leaving 5 bases of the junction unmatched. This chain's CDR3 is CASSIDLQGAAKNIQYF. The CDR3 nucleotides are TGTGCCAGTAGTATAGATCTCCAGGGGGCGGCCAAAAACATTCAGTACTTC. The full variable domain, in which reference TRBV19 and TRBJ2-4 provide the parts outside the CDR3, is DGGITQSPKYLFRKEGQNVTLSCEQNLNHDAMYWYRQDPGQGLRLIYYSQIVNDFQKGDIAEGYSVSREKKESFPLTVTSAQKNPTAFYLCASSIDLQGAAKNIQYFGAGTRLSVL.

CDR3 nucleotides: TGTGCCAGCAGCATCGGACAGGGTGGAGCCCCGCAGGAGCTGTTTTTT. It is translated as CASSIGQGGAPQELFF. The chain is built from TRBV5-4 and TRBJ2-2, with 8 bases aligning to TRBD1. CDR3 size: 16 residues. Per germline, CDR1 SGHNT and CDR2 YYREEE (reference sequence). Trimming cost V 4 bases and J 10 bases; bases outside gene matches: 15.

Remarks on this clone: The identical CDR3 is also encoded by other nucleotide sequences in the sample. The chain couples TRBV28 to TRBJ1-5; 8 positions agree with TRBD1. Germline assignment: CDR1 MDHEN and CDR2 SYDVKM. V gave up 3 bases and J gave up 4 bases; unmatched junction bases: 2. The CDR3 has 14 amino acids. CDR3 coding DNA: TGTGCCAGCAGTTTGGGACAGGCAAATCAGCCCCAGCATTTT. Amino acids: CASSLGQANQPQHF.

By share of the sample, this clone is medium-sized. The gene calls are TRBV2 and TRBJ1-3; TRBD1 matches 7 bases. Germline V gives CDR1 SNHLY, CDR2 FYNNEI. The CDR3 consists of 14 residues. V lost 1 base to trimming and J lost 12 bases; unmatched junction nucleotides: 9. The CDR3 sequence is CASSEGQWGQRIYF. The CDR3 DNA follows: TGTGCCAGCAGTGAAGGGCAATGGGGACAGCGCATATATTTT.

The V gene is TRBV5-1, the J gene TRBJ2-1; D unclear. Trimming took off 0 bases at V and 4 bases at J, with 11 bases between the two ends. CDR3 length: 15 amino acids. CDR1 SGHRS and CDR2 YFSETQ come from the germline V gene. CDR3 bases: TGCGCCAGCAGCTTGGGGGGATTGGGGTACAATGAGCAGTTCTTC. The encoded protein is CASSLGGLGYNEQFF. Variable domain in full (rest from reference TRBV5-1 and TRBJ2-1): KAGVTQTPRYLIKTRGQQVTLSCSPISGHRSVSWYQQTPGQGLQFLFEYFSETQRNKGNFPGRFSGRQFSNSRSEMNVSTLELGDSALYLCASSLGGLGYNEQFFGPGTRLTVL.

In its sample, this clone was seen once. This chain uses TRBV6-1 with TRBJ1-1; D is uncertain. The ends were cut back, 2 bases at V and 2 bases at J, with 12 bases in the middle. In germline, CDR1 is MNHNS, CDR2 SASEGT. CDR3 size: 15 residues. The CDR3 reads CASSELRLDNTEAFF. The CDR3 DNA reads as TGTGCCAGCAGTGAATTAAGATTGGACAACACTGAAGCTTTCTTT.

This rearrangement joins TRBV2 to TRBJ2-2; D unclear. There are 15 residues in the CDR3. In germline, CDR1 is SNHLY, CDR2 FYNNEI. V was clipped by 1 base and J by 4 bases, with 10 bases between them. In DNA form, the CDR3 reads TGTGCCAGCAGTGAAGTGAGACGTGGCACCGGGGAGCTGTTTTTT. This gives the protein CASSEVRRGTGELFF.

The CDR3 sequence: CSVELVGNEQFF. In nucleotides, the CDR3 is TGCAGCGTTGAGTTGGTAGGCAATGAGCAGTTCTTC. The V call is TRBV29-1, the J call TRBJ2-1; D is uncertain. This CDR3 spans 12 amino acids. V was clipped by 3 bases and J by 6 bases, with 9 bases between them. Germline assignment: CDR1 SQVTM and CDR2 ANQGSEA.

The genes are TRBV2 and TRBJ1-5; D not resolved. This CDR3 spans 15 amino acids. Germline CDR1 reads SNHLY; CDR2 reads FYNNEI. V was cut by 5 bases and J by 3 bases, with 14 bases left in between. The CDR3 here is CASSRILGNNQPQHF. The CDR3 bases are TGTGCCAGCAGTCGAATCCTGGGAAACAATCAGCCCCAGCATTTT. The variable domain in full, completed from reference TRBV2 and TRBJ1-5, reads EPEVTQTPSHQVTQMGQEVILRCVPISNHLYFYWYRQILGQKVEFLVSFYNNEISEKSEIFDDQFSVERPDGSNFTLKIRSTKLEDSAMYFCASSRILGNNQPQHFGDGTRLSIL.

CDR3 coding DNA: TGTGCCAGCAGTTTCCAGCCGGGGTCCCGGCGCGGTTTAACCCAGTACTTC. Translated, it gives CASSFQPGSRRGLTQYF. The chain recombines TRBV27 with TRBJ2-5; a possible D gene is TRBD2 (5 bases). Germline V gives CDR1 MNHEY, CDR2 SMNVEV (reference sequence). Trimming cost V 3 bases and J 8 bases, with 25 bases left between them. The CDR3 contains 17 residues.

The chain links TRBV28 to TRBJ1-1; 7 nucleotides align to TRBD1. The CDR3 is 14 amino acids. The V gene's germline CDR1 is MDHEN and CDR2 SYDVKM. With 4 bases clipped from V and 4 bases from J, the junction kept 6 bases outside the gene matches. DNA of the CDR3: TGTGCCAGCAGTTATATCAGGGGGGGCACTGAAGCTTTCTTT. This sequence encodes CASSYIRGGTEAFF.

This sequence joins TRBV28 and TRBJ1-5; maybe TRBD1 (5 bases). Trimming shortened V by 8 bases and J by 6 bases, and 17 bases separated the two germline ends. Germline V lookup: CDR1 MDHEN, CDR2 SYDVKM. The CDR3 sequence is 14 residues long. CDR3 loop: CASLRQSATQPQHF. The CDR3 DNA sequence: TGTGCCAGCCTGAGACAGTCAGCAACTCAGCCCCAGCATTTT.

V usage is TRBV2 and J usage is TRBJ2-5; unclear D gene. Germline V gene lookup returns CDR1 SNHLY and CDR2 FYNNEI. Trimming left V 7 bases short and J 2 bases short, with 11 bases between. CDR3 length equals 13 residues. In DNA, the CDR3 is TGTGCCAGCACCGGCGACGAGCAAGAGACCCAGTACTTC. As protein: CASTGDEQETQYF.

The rearrangement uses TRBV25-1 and TRBJ2-7; 8 positions match TRBD2. The germline gives CDR1 MGHDK, CDR2 SYGVNS. With 2 bases clipped from V and 3 bases from J, the junction kept 9 bases outside the gene matches. The CDR3 extends over 16 amino acids. CDR3 DNA sequence: TGTGCCAGCAGTGAAGCTGGGCGCCGGGGGGGCTACGAGCAGTACTTC. This translates into CASSEAGRRGGYEQYF.

V is TRBV19 and J is TRBJ1-2; 7 nucleotides match TRBD1. CDR3 length: 15 residues. Per germline, CDR1 LNHDA and CDR2 SQIVND (reference sequence). Trimming at V came to 3 bases and at J to 5 bases, leaving 9 bases not matched to a gene. CDR3 residues: CASSMSHLGQYGYTF. In DNA, the CDR3 is TGTGCCAGTAGTATGTCCCATTTGGGACAGTATGGCTACACCTTC.

This clone was counted a few times. This rearrangement joins TRBV6-4 to TRBJ1-1; a possible D gene is TRBD1 (5 bases). The CDR3 is made up of 16 amino acids. V dropped 8 bases and J dropped 1 base, with 20 bases sitting between them. Germline CDR1 is MRHNA and CDR2 is SNTAGT. CDR3 DNA sequence: TGTGCCAGCCAAAAGCGAACAGGAGAAAGGAACACTGAAGCTTTCTTT. Translation: CASQKRTGERNTEAFF.

This clone is a singleton in its sample. This rearrangement joins TRBV28 to TRBJ1-4, with D possibly being TRBD1 (5 bases). The V end was cut by 2 bases, the J end by 7 bases, with 14 bases between. The germline CDR1 and CDR2 sequences are MDHEN and SYDVKM. CDR3 size: 15 residues. The CDR3 protein is CASSLRMAGLEKLFF. CDR3 bases: TGTGCCAGCAGTTTAAGAATGGCAGGGCTTGAAAAACTGTTTTTT.

This chain uses TRBV6-5 with TRBJ2-7, with D tentatively TRBD1 (5 bases). The CDR3 runs 11 residues. V lost 6 bases and J lost 4, with 7 bases in between. Per germline, CDR1 MNHEY and CDR2 SVGAGI. CDR3 DNA: TGTGCCAGCAGACAGGTTTACGAGCAGTACTTC. It encodes CASRQVYEQYF.